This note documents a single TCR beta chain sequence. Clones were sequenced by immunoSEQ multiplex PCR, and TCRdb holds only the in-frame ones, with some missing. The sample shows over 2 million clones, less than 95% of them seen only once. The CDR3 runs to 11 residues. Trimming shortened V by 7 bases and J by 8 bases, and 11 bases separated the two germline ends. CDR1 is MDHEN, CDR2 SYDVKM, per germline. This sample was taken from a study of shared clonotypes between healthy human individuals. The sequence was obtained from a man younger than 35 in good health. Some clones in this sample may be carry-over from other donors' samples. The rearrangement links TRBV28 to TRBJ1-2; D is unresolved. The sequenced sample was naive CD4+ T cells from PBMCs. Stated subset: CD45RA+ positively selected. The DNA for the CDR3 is TGTGCCAGCAACCAAAAAGGCGGCTACACCTTC. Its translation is CASNQKGGYTF.